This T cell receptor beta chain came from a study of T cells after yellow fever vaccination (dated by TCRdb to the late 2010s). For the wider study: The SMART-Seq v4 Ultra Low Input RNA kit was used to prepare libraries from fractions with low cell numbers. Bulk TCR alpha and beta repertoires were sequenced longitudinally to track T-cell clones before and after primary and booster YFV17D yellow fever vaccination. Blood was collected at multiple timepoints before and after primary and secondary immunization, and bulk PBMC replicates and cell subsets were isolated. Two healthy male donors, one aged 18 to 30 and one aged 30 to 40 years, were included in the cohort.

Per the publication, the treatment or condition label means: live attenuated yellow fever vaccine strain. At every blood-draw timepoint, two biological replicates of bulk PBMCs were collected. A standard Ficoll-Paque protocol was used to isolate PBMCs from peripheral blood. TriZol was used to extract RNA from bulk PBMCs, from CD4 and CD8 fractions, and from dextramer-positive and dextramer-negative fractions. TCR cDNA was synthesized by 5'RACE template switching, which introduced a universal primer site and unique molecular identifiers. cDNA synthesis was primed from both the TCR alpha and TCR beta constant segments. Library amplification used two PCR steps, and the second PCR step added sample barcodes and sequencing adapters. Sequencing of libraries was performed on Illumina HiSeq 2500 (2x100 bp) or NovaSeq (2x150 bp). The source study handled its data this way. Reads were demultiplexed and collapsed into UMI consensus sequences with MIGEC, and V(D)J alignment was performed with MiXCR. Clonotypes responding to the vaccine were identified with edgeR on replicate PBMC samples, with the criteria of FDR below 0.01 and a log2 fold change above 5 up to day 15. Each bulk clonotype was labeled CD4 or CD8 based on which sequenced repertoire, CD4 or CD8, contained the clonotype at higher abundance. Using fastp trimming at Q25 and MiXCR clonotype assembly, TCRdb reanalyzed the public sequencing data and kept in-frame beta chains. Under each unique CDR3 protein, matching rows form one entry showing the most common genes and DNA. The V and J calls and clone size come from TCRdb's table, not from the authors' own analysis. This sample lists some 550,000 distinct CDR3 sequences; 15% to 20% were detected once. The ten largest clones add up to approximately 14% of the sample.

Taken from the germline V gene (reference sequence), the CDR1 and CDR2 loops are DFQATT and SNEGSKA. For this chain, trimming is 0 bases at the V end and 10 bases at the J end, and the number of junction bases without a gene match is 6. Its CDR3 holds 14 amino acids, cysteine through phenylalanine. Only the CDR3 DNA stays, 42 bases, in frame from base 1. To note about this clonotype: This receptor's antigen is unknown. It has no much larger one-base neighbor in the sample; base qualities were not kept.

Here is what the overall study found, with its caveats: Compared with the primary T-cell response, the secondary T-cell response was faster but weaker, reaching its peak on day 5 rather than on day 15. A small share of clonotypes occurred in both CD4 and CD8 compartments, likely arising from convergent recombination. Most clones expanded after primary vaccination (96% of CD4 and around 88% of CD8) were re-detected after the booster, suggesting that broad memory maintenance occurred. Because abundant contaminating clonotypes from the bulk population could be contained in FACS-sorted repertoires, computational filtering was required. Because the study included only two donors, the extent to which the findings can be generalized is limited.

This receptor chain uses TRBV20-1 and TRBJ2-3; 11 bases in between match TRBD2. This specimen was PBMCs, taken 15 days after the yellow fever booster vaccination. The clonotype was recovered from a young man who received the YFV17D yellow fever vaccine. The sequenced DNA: TGCAGTGCTAGAGATGTGCAGGGACTAGCGGCGCAGTATTTT. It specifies CSARDVQGLAAQYF.